The 2 T cell receptor beta chains in this list originate from one sample, sequenced in a study of read filtering for tumor transcriptome and immune sequencing. Molecular barcoded adaptors covering alpha/delta and beta/gamma chains were used on around 400 ng RNA. TCRdb re-called the reads through MiXCR, storing one row per CDR3 protein. The sample holds around 50,000 distinct CDR3 sequences, 10% to 15% seen once. The source material was a population of CD138-negative cells sorted from bone marrow. All receptors come from a donor over 35 with multiple myeloma.

In this sample, this clonotype turned up many times. In nucleotides, the CDR3 is TGTGCCAGCAGCGTCGGACTAGCGGAGATGTACGAGCAGTACTTC. Its translation: CASSVGLAEMYEQYF. This chain links TRBV9 with TRBJ2-7, with 10 bases matching TRBD2. There are 15 residues in the CDR3. Germline V CDR1 and CDR2: SGDLS, YYNGEE. The V segment lost 2 bases and the J segment 4 bases; nucleotides outside the gene matches: 6.

A few counts support this clonotype. The junction shows a germline mismatch at one end, possibly a read error. This chain joins TRBV29-1 and TRBJ2-5; 8 bases match TRBD1. The germline V gene has CDR1 SQVTM and CDR2 ANQGSEA. CDR3 length: 13 residues. The CDR3 nucleotides are TGCAGCGTTGAAGTAGGACAGGGAAAGACCCAGCACTTC. Translation: CSVEVGQGKTQHF.